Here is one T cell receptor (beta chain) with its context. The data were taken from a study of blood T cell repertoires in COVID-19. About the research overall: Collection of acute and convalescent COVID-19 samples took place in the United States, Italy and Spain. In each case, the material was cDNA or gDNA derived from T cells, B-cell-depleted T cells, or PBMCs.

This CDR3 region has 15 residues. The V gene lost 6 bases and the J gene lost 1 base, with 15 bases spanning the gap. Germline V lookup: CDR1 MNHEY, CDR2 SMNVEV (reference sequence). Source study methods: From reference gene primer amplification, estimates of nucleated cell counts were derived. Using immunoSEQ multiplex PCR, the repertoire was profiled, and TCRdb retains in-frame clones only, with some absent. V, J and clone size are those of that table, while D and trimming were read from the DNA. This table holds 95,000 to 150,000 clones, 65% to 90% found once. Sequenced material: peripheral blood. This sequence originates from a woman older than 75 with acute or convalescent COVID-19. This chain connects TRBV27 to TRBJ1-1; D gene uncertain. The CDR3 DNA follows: TGTGCCAGCAGAGTGGCCCCCAGGCCGAACACTGAAGCTTTCTTT. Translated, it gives CASRVAPRPNTEAFF.